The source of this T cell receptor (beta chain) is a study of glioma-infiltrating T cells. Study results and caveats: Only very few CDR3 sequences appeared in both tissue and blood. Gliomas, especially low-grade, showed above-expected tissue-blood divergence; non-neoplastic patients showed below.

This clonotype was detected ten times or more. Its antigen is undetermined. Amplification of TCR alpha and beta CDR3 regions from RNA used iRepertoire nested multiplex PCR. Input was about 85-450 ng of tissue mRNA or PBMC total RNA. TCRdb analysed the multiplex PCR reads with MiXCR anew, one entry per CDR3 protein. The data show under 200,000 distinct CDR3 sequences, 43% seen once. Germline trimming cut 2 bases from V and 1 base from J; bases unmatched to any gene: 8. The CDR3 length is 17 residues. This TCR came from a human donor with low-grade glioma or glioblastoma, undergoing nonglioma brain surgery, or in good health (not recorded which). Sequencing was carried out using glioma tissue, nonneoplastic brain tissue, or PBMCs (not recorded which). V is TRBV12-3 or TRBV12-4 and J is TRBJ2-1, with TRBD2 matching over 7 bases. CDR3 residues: CASSLSAGVGSYNEQFF. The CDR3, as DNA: TGTGCCAGCAGTTTATCCGCGGGAGTCGGGTCCTACAATGAGCAGTTCTTC.